This is a list of T cell receptor beta chains from one sample in a study of PD-1 blockade in classical Hodgkin lymphoma. Sequencing was performed with immunoSEQ multiplex PCR; in TCRdb, only in-frame clones are kept and a portion is missing. The repertoire holds about 25,000 clones, with 81% as singletons. The sample was peripheral blood mononuclear cells (PBMCs), taken before the second cycle of nivolumab. These receptors were collected from a human donor with classical Hodgkin lymphoma. Both conserved end residues are part of each CDR3. Fields, in order: J gene, V gene, D gene, clone size, CDR3 protein, CDR3 DNA. A D gene is named only where the DNA matches it firmly. A clone size is listed for some rows: how often the clone was seen (once, few, many), or a class if it is expanded.

>TRBJ1-1|TRBV2|NA|NA
CASRQIRGYTEAFF
TGTGCCAGCAGACAAATCAGGGGATATACTGAAGCTTTCTTT
>TRBJ1-2|TRBV5-1|NA|NA
CASSSTVYGYTF
TGCGCCAGCAGCTCGACAGTCTATGGCTACACCTTC
>TRBJ2-7|TRBV11-2|NA|NA
CASSGKGKTRDEQYF
TGTGCCAGCAGTGGCAAGGGGAAGACCAGGGACGAGCAGTACTTC
>TRBJ2-6|TRBV5-1|NA|NA
CANSRPGTGANVLTF
TGCGCCAACAGCCGCCCTGGCACTGGGGCCAACGTCCTGACTTTC
>TRBJ1-1|TRBV13|NA|NA
CASSRDTGFRTEAFF
TGTGCCAGCAGTCGAGATACAGGGTTTCGGACTGAAGCTTTCTTT
>TRBJ2-7|TRBV28|TRBD2|NA
CASSLPDVFGGRPGYEQYF
TGTGCCAGCAGTTTACCCGACGTTTTTGGCGGGAGACCCGGGTACGAGCAGTACTTC
>TRBJ2-5|TRBV5-1|TRBD2|NA
CASSLAFKRGGGGETQYF
TGCGCCAGCAGCTTGGCCTTCAAGCGGGGGGGCGGCGGAGAGACCCAGTACTTC
>TRBJ2-1|TRBV6-1|TRBD1|NA
CASSDLGQGKIEQFF
TGTGCCAGCAGTGATTTGGGACAGGGAAAGATTGAGCAGTTCTTC
>TRBJ1-3|TRBV6-1|NA|NA
CASSDGVERGAGNTIYF
TGTGCCAGCAGTGACGGTGTGGAAAGGGGCGCTGGAAACACCATATATTTT
>TRBJ1-2|TRBV2|NA|NA
CASSQTGFYGYTF
TGTGCCAGCAGTCAGACAGGATTCTATGGCTACACCTTC
>TRBJ1-3|TRBV6-1|NA|NA
CASTSPQGGNTIYF
TGTGCCAGCACCTCCCCCCAGGGAGGAAACACCATATATTTT
>TRBJ1-5|TRBV27|NA|few
CASSPQGQPQHF
TGTGCCAGCAGTCCCCAGGGTCAGCCCCAGCATTTT
>TRBJ2-3|TRBV19|NA|NA
CASSTRLVQSSTDTQYF
TGTGCCAGTAGTACGAGACTAGTCCAATCGTCGACGGATACGCAGTATTTT
>TRBJ2-3|TRBV5-1|TRBD2|NA
CASRRGGTQDTQYF
TGCGCCAGCAGACGGGGGGGTACACAAGATACGCAGTATTTT
>TRBJ1-1|TRBV6-1|NA|NA
CASSEVGGRTEAFF
TGTGCCAGCAGTGAAGTAGGAGGGAGGACTGAAGCTTTCTTT
>TRBJ1-6|TRBV6-4|TRBD1|few
CASNKQYLGQGNSPLHF
TGTGCCAGCAACAAACAATACCTCGGACAGGGGAATTCACCCCTCCACTTT
>TRBJ1-1|TRBV6-1|NA|NA
CASSPEWVTEAFF
TGTGCCAGCAGTCCCGAATGGGTCACTGAAGCTTTCTTT
>TRBJ1-5|TRBV21-1|NA|NA
CASSKPAGGCWNQPQHF
TGTGCCAGCAGCAAACCCGCTGGCGGTTGCTGGAATCAGCCCCAGCATTTT
>TRBJ2-3|TRBV19|NA|NA
CASSISVWGTDTQYF
TGTGCCAGTAGTATATCTGTCTGGGGCACAGATACGCAGTATTTT
>TRBJ1-5|TRBV6-1|NA|NA
CASSESGWDSNQPQHF
TGTGCCAGCAGTGAGTCTGGATGGGATAGCAATCAGCCCCAGCATTTT